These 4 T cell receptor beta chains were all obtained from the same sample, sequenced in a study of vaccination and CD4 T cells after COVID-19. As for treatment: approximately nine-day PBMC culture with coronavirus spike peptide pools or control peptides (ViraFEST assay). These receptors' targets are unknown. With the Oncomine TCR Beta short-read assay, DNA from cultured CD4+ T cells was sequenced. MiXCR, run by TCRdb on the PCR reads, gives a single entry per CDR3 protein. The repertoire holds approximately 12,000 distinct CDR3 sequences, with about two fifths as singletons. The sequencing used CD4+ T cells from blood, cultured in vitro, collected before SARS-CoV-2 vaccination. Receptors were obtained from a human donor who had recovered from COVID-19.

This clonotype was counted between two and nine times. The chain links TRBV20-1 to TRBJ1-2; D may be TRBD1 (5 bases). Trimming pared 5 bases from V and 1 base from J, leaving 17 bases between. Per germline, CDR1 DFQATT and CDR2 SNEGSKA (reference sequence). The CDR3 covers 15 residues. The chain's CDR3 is CSARVPGGVNYGYTF. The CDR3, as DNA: TGCAGTGCTCGGGTTCCGGGAGGGGTTAACTATGGCTACACCTTC.

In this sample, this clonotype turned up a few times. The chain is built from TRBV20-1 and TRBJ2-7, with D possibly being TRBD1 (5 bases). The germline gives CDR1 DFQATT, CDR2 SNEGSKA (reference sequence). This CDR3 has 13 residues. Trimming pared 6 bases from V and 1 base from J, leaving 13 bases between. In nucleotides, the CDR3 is TGCAGTGCCACCGAGGACAATTCCTACGAGCAGTACTTC. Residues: CSATEDNSYEQYF.

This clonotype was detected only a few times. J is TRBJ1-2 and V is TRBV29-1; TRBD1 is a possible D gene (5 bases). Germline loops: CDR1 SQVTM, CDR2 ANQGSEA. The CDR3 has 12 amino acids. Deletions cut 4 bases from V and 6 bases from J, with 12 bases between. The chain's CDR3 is CSVGPGVDGYTF. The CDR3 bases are TGCAGCGTTGGGCCGGGGGTGGATGGCTACACCTTC.

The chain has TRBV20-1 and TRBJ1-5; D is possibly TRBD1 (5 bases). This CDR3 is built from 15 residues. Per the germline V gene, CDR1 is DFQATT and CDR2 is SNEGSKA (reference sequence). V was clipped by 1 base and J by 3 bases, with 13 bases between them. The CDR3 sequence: CSARVAGGLNQPQHF. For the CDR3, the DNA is TGCAGTGCTAGAGTGGCGGGGGGACTCAATCAGCCCCAGCATTTT.